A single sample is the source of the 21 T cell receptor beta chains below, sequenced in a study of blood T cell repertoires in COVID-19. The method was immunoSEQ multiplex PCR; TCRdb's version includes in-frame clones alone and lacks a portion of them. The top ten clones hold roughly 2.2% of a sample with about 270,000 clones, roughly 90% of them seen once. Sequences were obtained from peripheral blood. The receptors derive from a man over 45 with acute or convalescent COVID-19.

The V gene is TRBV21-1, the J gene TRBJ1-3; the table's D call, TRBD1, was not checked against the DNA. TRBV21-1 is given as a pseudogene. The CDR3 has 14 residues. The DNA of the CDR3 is TGTGCCAGCAGCAAAGGGGGCGGAGGAAACACCATATATTTT. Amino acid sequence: CASSKGGGGNTIYF.

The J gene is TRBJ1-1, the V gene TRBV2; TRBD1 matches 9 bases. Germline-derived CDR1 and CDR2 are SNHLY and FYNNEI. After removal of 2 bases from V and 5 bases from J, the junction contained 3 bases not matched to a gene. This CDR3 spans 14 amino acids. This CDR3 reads CASSEYRGRTEAFF. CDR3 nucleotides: TGTGCCAGCAGTGAATACAGGGGGCGAACTGAAGCTTTCTTT.

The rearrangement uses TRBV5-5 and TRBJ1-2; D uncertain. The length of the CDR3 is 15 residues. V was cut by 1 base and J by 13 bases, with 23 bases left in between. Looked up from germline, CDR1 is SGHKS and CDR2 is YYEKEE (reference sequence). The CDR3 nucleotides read TGTGCCAGCAGCTTGTGGGAGGGCGGTTCACATCTCCTCACCTTC. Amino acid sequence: CASSLWEGGSHLLTF. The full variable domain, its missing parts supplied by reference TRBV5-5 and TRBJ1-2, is DAGVTQSPTHLIKTRGQQVTLRCSPISGHKSVSWYQQVLGQGPQFIFQYYEKEERGRGNFPDRFSARQFPNYSSELNVNALLLGDSALYLCASSLWEGGSHLLTFGSGTRLTVV.

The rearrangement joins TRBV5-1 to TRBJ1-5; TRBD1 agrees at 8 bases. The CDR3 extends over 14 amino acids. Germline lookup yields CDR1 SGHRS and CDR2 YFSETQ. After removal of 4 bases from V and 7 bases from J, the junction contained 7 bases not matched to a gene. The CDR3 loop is CASSPGQGAQPQHF. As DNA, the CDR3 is TGCGCCAGCAGCCCCGGACAGGGCGCGCAGCCCCAGCATTTT. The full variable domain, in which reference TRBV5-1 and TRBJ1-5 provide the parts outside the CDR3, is KAGVTQTPRYLIKTRGQQVTLSCSPISGHRSVSWYQQTPGQGLQFLFEYFSETQRNKGNFPGRFSGRQFSNSRSEMNVSTLELGDSALYLCASSPGQGAQPQHFGDGTRLSIL.

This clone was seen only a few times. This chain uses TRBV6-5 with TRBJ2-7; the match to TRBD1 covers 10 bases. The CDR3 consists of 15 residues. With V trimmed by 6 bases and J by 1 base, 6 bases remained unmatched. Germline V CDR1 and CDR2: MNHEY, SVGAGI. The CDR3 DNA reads TGTGCCAGCAGACCCGGACAGGGGGGTTCCTACGAGCAGTACTTC. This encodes CASRPGQGGSYEQYF.

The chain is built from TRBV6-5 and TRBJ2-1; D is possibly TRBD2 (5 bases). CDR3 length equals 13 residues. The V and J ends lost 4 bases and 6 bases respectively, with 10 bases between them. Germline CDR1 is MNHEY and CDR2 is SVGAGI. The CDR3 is CASSFGLVNEQFF. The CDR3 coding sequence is TGTGCCAGCAGTTTTGGACTCGTCAATGAGCAGTTCTTC.

CDR3 sequence (DNA): TGTGCCAGCAGCAACTACGAGTCCGGGGAGCTGTTTTTT. Protein sequence: CASSNYESGELFF. This rearrangement joins TRBV3-1 (or the pseudogene TRBV3-2) to TRBJ2-2; D unclear. The CDR3 length is 13 residues. Germline V CDR1 and CDR2: LGHDT, YNNKEL (reference sequence). With 5 bases removed from V and 6 bases from J, the gap between germline ends came to 10 bases.

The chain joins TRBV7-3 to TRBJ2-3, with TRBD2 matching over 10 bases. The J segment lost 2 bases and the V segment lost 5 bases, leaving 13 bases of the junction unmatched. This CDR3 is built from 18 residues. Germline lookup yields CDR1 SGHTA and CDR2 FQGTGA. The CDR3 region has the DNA TGTGCCAGCAGCCCAAATGCCGGACTAGCGGACTACACAGATACGCAGTATTTT. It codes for CASSPNAGLADYTDTQYF.

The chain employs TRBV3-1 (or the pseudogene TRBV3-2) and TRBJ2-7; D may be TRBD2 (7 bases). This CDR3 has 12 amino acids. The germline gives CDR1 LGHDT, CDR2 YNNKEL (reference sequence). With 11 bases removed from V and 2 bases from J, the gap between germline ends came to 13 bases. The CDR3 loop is CAAEGGTYEQYF. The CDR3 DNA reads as TGTGCCGCTGAGGGGGGGACCTACGAGCAGTACTTC.

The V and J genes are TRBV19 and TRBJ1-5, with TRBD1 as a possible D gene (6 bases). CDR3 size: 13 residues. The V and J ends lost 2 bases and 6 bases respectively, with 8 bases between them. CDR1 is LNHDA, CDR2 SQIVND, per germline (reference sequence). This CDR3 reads CASSIQGSQPQHF. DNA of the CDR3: TGTGCCAGTAGTATACAGGGGTCTCAGCCCCAGCATTTT.

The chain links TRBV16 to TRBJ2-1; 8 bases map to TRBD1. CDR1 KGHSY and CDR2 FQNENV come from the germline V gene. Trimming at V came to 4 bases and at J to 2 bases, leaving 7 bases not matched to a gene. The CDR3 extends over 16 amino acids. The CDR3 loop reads CASSLSGQGTYNEQFF. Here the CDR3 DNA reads TGTGCCAGCAGCCTATCTGGACAGGGTACCTACAATGAGCAGTTCTTC.

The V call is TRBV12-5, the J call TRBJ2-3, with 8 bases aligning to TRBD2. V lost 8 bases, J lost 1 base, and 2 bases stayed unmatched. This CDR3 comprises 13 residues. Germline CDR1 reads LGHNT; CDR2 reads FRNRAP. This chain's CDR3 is CASLTSGTDTQYF. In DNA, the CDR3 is TGTGCTAGTCTGACTAGCGGCACAGATACGCAGTATTTT.

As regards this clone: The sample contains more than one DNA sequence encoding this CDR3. The DNA of the CDR3 is TGCAGTGCTAGTGCAGGGTCCTACGAGCAGTACTTC. As protein: CSASAGSYEQYF. The chain has TRBV20-1 and TRBJ2-7; maybe TRBD1 (5 bases). CDR1 and CDR2 from the germline V gene are DFQATT and SNEGSKA (reference sequence). This CDR3 comprises 12 residues. The V end was cut by 3 bases, the J end by 1 base, with 7 bases between.

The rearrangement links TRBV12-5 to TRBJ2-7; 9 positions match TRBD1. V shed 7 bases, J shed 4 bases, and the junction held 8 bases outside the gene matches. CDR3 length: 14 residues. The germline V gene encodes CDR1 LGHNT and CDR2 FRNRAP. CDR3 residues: CASALPGQGYEQYF. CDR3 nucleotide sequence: TGTGCTAGTGCTCTCCCGGGACAGGGTTACGAGCAGTACTTC.

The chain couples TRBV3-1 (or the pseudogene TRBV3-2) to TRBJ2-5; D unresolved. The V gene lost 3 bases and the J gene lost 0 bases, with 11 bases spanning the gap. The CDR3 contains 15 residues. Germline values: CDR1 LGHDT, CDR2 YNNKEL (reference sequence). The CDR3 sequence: CASSQREEYQETQYF. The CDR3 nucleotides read TGTGCCAGCAGCCAGCGAGAAGAATACCAAGAGACCCAGTACTTC.

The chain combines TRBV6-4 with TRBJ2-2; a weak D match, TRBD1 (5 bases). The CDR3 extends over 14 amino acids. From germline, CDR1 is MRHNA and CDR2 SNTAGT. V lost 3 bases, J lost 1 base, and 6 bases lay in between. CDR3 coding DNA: TGTGCCAGCAGTGATACAGGGAACACCGGGGAGCTGTTTTTT. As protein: CASSDTGNTGELFF.

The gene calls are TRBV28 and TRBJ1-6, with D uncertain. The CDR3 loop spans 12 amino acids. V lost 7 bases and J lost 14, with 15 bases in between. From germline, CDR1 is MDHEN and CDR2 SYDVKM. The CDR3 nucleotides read TGTGCCAGCACTAGAACCGACGCCACCCTCCACTTT. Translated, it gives CASTRTDATLHF. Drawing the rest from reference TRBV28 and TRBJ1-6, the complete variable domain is DVKVTQSSRYLVKRTGEKVFLECVQDMDHENMFWYRQDPGLGLRLIYFSYDVKMKEKGDIPEGYSVSREKKERFSLILESASTNQTSMYLCASTRTDATLHFGNGTRLTVT.

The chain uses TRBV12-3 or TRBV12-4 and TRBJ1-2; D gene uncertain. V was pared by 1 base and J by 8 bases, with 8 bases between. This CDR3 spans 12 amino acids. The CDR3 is CASSLGAGGYTF. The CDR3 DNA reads TGTGCCAGCAGTTTAGGGGCGGGGGGCTACACCTTC.

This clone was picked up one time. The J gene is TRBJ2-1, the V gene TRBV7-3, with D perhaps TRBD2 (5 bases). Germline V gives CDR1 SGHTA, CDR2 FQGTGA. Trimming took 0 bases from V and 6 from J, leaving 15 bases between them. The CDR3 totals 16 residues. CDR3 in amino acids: CASSLTWASLSNEQFF. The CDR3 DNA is TGTGCCAGCAGCTTAACGTGGGCTAGCCTCAGCAATGAGCAGTTCTTC.

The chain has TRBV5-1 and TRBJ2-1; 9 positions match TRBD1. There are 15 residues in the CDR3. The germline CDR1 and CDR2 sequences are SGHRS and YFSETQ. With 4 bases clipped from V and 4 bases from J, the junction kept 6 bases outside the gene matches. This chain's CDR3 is CASSRPGTGYNEQFF. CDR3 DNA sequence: TGCGCCAGCAGCCGCCCCGGGACAGGGTACAATGAGCAGTTCTTC.

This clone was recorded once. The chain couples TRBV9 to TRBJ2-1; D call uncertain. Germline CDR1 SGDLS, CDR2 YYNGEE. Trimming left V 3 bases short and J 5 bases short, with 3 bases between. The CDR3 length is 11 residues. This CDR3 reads CASSANNEQFF. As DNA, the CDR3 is TGTGCCAGCAGCGCTAACAATGAGCAGTTCTTC.